This TCR beta chain comes out of a study of T cell responses to AZD1222 COVID-19 vaccine. This clone occurred a few times. Its antigen is undetermined. Repertoires were generated with immunoSEQ multiplex PCR, while TCRdb's copy carries only in-frame clones and drops some. The profile shows over 130,000 clones, approximately 90% of them singletons. Analysis merged second doses at about 4 or about 12 weeks. Overall study findings and caveats: Seropositive at baseline were only a handful of AZD1222 recipients. Unmutated variant regions are reportedly targeted by nearly half of spike-specific TCRs. Rises in breadth and depth of Spike-specific TCRs came after two AZD1222 doses.

Germline values: CDR1 LNHDA, CDR2 SQIVND (reference sequence). CDR3 length equals 15 residues. V lost 8 bases, J lost 0 bases, and 8 bases stayed unmatched. This clonotype was obtained from an adult who received the AZD1222 COVID-19 vaccine. The source was peripheral blood, collected 28 days after the second AZD1222 dose. The chain combines TRBV19 with TRBJ1-2; 8 bases are a match to TRBD1. CDR3 sequence reads: CASADREGPNYGYTF. The CDR3 nucleotides read TGTGCCAGTGCGGACAGGGAAGGCCCTAACTATGGCTACACCTTC.